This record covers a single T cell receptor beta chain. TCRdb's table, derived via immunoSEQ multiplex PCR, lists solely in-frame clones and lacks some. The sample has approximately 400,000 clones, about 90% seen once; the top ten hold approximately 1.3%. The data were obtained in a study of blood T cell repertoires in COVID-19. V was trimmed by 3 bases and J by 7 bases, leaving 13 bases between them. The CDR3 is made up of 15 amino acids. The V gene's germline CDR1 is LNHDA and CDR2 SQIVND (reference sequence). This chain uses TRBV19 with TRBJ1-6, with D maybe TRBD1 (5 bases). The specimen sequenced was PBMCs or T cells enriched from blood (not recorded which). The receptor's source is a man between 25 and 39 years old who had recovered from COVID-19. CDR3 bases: TGTGCCAGTAGTATCACAACAGGATCAAATTCACCCCTCCACTTT. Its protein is CASSITTGSNSPLHF.